These 25 T cell receptor beta chains share one sample of origin, sequenced in a study of control samples from healthy donors and cancer patients. Data came from immunoSEQ multiplex PCR; TCRdb stores just in-frame clones and leaves some out. Of 65,000 to 90,000 clones in the sample, around 87% were seen once. The sample consisted of blood. The receptors shown here come from a man aged 50 or older in good health.

The chain links TRBV19 to TRBJ1-1; unclear D gene. The germline V gene encodes CDR1 LNHDA and CDR2 SQIVND (reference sequence). The V gene lost 2 bases and the J gene lost 0 bases, with 7 bases spanning the gap. The CDR3 has 14 amino acids. CDR3 protein: CASSIPRMNTEAFF. Here the CDR3 DNA reads TGTGCCAGTAGTATACCCCGGATGAACACTGAAGCTTTCTTT.

The genes are TRBV4-1 and TRBJ1-1; 7 bases map to TRBD1. The CDR3 runs 16 residues. CDR1 and CDR2 (germline): MGHRA, YSYEKL. V dropped 2 bases and J dropped 0; count of bases not matched to a gene: 6. In nucleotides, the CDR3 is TGCGCCAGCAGCCAACGAACCGGGACAGTGAACACTGAAGCTTTCTTT. Translating it yields CASSQRTGTVNTEAFF.

The chain combines TRBV19 with TRBJ1-2; no clear D gene. Deletions cut 5 bases from V and 6 bases from J, with 4 bases between. This CDR3 region has 10 residues. The V gene's germline CDR1 is LNHDA and CDR2 SQIVND (reference sequence). CDR3 sequence reads: CASSRNGYTF. CDR3 nucleotide sequence: TGTGCCAGTAGTCGGAATGGCTACACCTTC.

The gene calls are TRBV5-8 and TRBJ2-3, with a possible D match to TRBD2 (6 bases). The CDR3 extends over 13 amino acids. V lost 7 bases to trimming and J lost 2 bases, with 11 bases between them. Per the germline V gene, CDR1 is SGHTS and CDR2 is YDEGEE. The CDR3: CASRRDFTDTQYF. CDR3 nucleotides: TGTGCCAGCCGCCGGGACTTCACAGATACGCAGTATTTT. Variable domain in full (rest from reference TRBV5-8 and TRBJ2-3): EAGVTQSPTHLIKTRGQQATLRCSPISGHTSVYWYQQALGLGLQFLLWYDEGEERNRGNFPPRFSGRQFPNYSSELNVNALELEDSALYLCASRRDFTDTQYFGPGTRLTVL.

The rearrangement uses TRBV24-1 and TRBJ1-2; 8 bases are shared with TRBD1. Germline V lookup: CDR1 KGHDR, CDR2 SFDVKD. The CDR3 runs to 14 residues. V was pared by 4 bases and J by 8 bases, with 8 bases of the junction left unmatched. The CDR3 loop is CATSDRQGFKGYTF. The CDR3 nucleotides are TGTGCCACCAGTGACCGACAGGGGTTCAAAGGCTACACCTTC.

This clone was detected only once. This chain joins TRBV3-1 (or the pseudogene TRBV3-2) and TRBJ1-2; D is possibly TRBD1 (5 bases). Germline loops: CDR1 LGHDT, CDR2 YNNKEL (reference sequence). This CDR3 has 13 residues. Trimming shortened V by 1 base and J by 6 bases, and 9 bases separated the two germline ends. This chain's CDR3 is CASSQGGWDGYTF. In DNA, the CDR3 is TGTGCCAGCAGCCAAGGGGGCTGGGATGGCTACACCTTC.

The chain couples TRBV10-3 to TRBJ1-1; tentative D call: TRBD1 (5 bases). Germline V gene lookup returns CDR1 ENHRY and CDR2 SYGVKD. This CDR3 spans 14 amino acids. The V end lost 6 bases, the J end lost 4 bases, and 15 bases lay between the germline ends. The CDR3 loop reads CAIRKNQGSTEAFF. The CDR3 DNA reads TGTGCCATCAGAAAAAATCAGGGATCCACTGAAGCTTTCTTT.

The chain links TRBV28 to TRBJ1-1; no firm D call. In germline, CDR1 is MDHEN, CDR2 SYDVKM. There are 13 residues in the CDR3. Trimming took 3 bases from V and 1 from J, leaving 6 bases between them. CDR3 amino acids: CASSLLANTEAFF. The CDR3 nucleotides read TGTGCCAGCAGTTTGTTGGCGAACACTGAAGCTTTCTTT.

This chain links TRBV24-1 with TRBJ2-2, with a possible D match to TRBD1 (6 bases). This CDR3 is 14 amino acids long. From germline, CDR1 is KGHDR and CDR2 SFDVKD. V was trimmed by 7 bases and J by 0 bases, leaving 8 bases between them. The CDR3 sequence: CATRGDTNTGELFF. The CDR3 coding sequence is TGTGCCACCAGAGGGGACACGAACACCGGGGAGCTGTTTTTT.

The chain employs TRBV18 and TRBJ2-1; D remains unclear. This CDR3 comprises 15 residues. Germline CDR1 is KGHSH and CDR2 is LQKENI. Trimming cost V 3 bases and J 6 bases, with 15 bases left between them. The CDR3 DNA reads as TGTGCCAGCTCACCCCGAAGTCTACAACCCAATGAGCAGTTCTTC. Its translation is CASSPRSLQPNEQFF.

V and J are TRBV30 and TRBJ1-2; TRBD1 agrees at 8 bases. The CDR3 sequence is 17 residues long. The germline CDR1 and CDR2 sequences are GTSNPN and SVGIG (reference sequence). The J segment lost 0 bases and the V segment lost 0 bases, leaving 9 bases of the junction unmatched. The CDR3 sequence: CAWSVRTGPFTNYGYTF. The CDR3 DNA is TGTGCCTGGAGTGTACGGACAGGGCCTTTCACTAACTATGGCTACACCTTC.

The rearrangement joins TRBV3-1 (or the pseudogene TRBV3-2) to TRBJ2-3; no clear D. The CDR3 extends over 15 amino acids. Trimming removed 4 bases from V and 0 bases from J, with 11 bases in between. Looked up from germline, CDR1 is LGHDT and CDR2 is YNNKEL (reference sequence). The CDR3 DNA is TGTGCCAGCAGCCCAATTCATCTTAGCACAGATACGCAGTATTTT. Translation: CASSPIHLSTDTQYF.

The chain is built from TRBV9 and TRBJ1-2; D perhaps matches TRBD1 (6 bases). Germline lookup yields CDR1 SGDLS and CDR2 YYNGEE. V gave up 3 bases and J gave up 7 bases, with 19 bases separating them. The CDR3 has 15 residues. This CDR3 is CASSGNSNTGTGYTF. DNA of the CDR3: TGTGCCAGCAGCGGCAACTCAAACACAGGGACTGGCTACACCTTC.

The chain links TRBV10-1 to TRBJ2-2; 7 positions agree with TRBD1. CDR3 size: 12 residues. Trimming at V came to 2 bases and at J to 14 bases, leaving 5 bases not matched to a gene. Germline CDR1 and CDR2: WNHNN and SYGVQD (reference sequence). The CDR3 spells CASSERQGGLFF. The CDR3 DNA reads as TGCGCCAGCAGTGAGCGACAGGGTGGTCTGTTTTTT.

The chain has TRBV29-1 and TRBJ1-1; D is unresolved. The V gene lost 0 bases and the J gene lost 11 bases, with 10 bases spanning the gap. In germline, CDR1 is SQVTM, CDR2 ANQGSEA. The CDR3 covers 11 residues. Here the CDR3 DNA reads TGCAGCGTTGAAGAGGGGAAGACGGCTTTCTTT. This encodes CSVEEGKTAFF.

The J gene is TRBJ1-4, the V gene TRBV3-1 (or the pseudogene TRBV3-2); D uncertain. The CDR3 runs to 13 residues. Trimming cost V 3 bases and J 10 bases, with 12 bases left between them. From germline, CDR1 is LGHDT and CDR2 YNNKEL (reference sequence). The CDR3 loop reads CASSQGPQRKLFF. The CDR3 nucleotides read TGTGCCAGCAGCCAGGGCCCCCAAAGAAAACTGTTTTTT.

V is TRBV27 and J is TRBJ1-2; maybe TRBD1 (6 bases). Per the germline V gene, CDR1 is MNHEY and CDR2 is SMNVEV (reference sequence). Trimming stripped 6 bases from V and 4 bases from J, with 15 bases between. CDR3 length equals 14 residues. The DNA for the CDR3 is TGTGCCAGCAGGGGACGGGGGGCCGGCTATGGCTACACCTTC. Translating it yields CASRGRGAGYGYTF.

In DNA form, the CDR3 reads TGTGCCAGCAGCCCCTTCGACGTCGGGAACACTGAAGCTTTCTTT. Translating gives CASSPFDVGNTEAFF. The V and J genes are TRBV9 and TRBJ1-1; D uncertain. This CDR3 comprises 15 residues. Germline CDR1 SGDLS, CDR2 YYNGEE. Trimming cost V 4 bases and J 1 base, with 14 bases left between them. Full variable domain (missing parts from reference TRBV9 and TRBJ1-1): DSGVTQTPKHLITATGQRVTLRCSPRSGDLSVYWYQQSLDQGLQFLIQYYNGEERAKGNILERFSAQQFPDLHSELNLSSLELGDSALYFCASSPFDVGNTEAFFGQGTRLTVV.

This sequence joins TRBV10-3 and TRBJ2-2, with 7 bases aligning to TRBD1. Trimming removed 8 bases from V and 3 bases from J; junction bases left unmatched: 12. Germline assignment: CDR1 ENHRY and CDR2 SYGVKD. The CDR3 runs to 16 residues. This chain's CDR3 is CAIARQGKSDTGELFF. The DNA for the CDR3 is TGTGCCATCGCCAGACAGGGAAAATCTGACACCGGGGAGCTGTTTTTT.

The chain combines TRBV10-3 with TRBJ1-3, with 8 bases fitting TRBD1. This CDR3 is 14 amino acids long. CDR1 is ENHRY and CDR2 is SYGVKD in the germline V gene. After removal of 7 bases from V and 4 bases from J, the junction contained 6 bases not matched to a gene. CDR3 bases: TGTGCCATCACCGCCCGGGACAGGGGAAACACCATATATTTT. Translated: CAITARDRGNTIYF.

The chain combines TRBV5-8 with TRBJ2-3; tentatively, D is TRBD2 (6 bases). The germline V gene has CDR1 SGHTS and CDR2 YDEGEE. The V end lost 4 bases, the J end lost 0 bases, and 12 bases lay between the germline ends. The CDR3 totals 15 residues. CDR3 amino acids: CASSPDGGSTDTQYF. The CDR3 DNA sequence: TGTGCCAGCAGCCCGGATGGGGGGAGCACAGATACGCAGTATTTT. The variable domain in full, with the rest retrieved from reference TRBV5-8 and TRBJ2-3, is EAGVTQSPTHLIKTRGQQATLRCSPISGHTSVYWYQQALGLGLQFLLWYDEGEERNRGNFPPRFSGRQFPNYSSELNVNALELEDSALYLCASSPDGGSTDTQYFGPGTRLTVL.

V is TRBV2 and J is TRBJ2-1; 12 nucleotides align to TRBD1. V lost 6 bases and J lost 7; bases outside the gene matches: 4. This CDR3 region has 14 residues. Germline CDR1 and CDR2: SNHLY and FYNNEI. CDR3 sequence (DNA): TGTGCCAGCAGGCCGGGACAGGGGGCTAATGAGCAGTTCTTC. This gives the protein CASRPGQGANEQFF. The whole variable domain, filled in from reference TRBV2 and TRBJ2-1, reads EPEVTQTPSHQVTQMGQEVILRCVPISNHLYFYWYRQILGQKVEFLVSFYNNEISEKSEIFDDQFSVERPDGSNFTLKIRSTKLEDSAMYFCASRPGQGANEQFFGPGTRLTVL.

This clone came up a few times. The V call is TRBV5-1, the J call TRBJ2-1, with 7 bases that match TRBD2. The CDR3 has 13 amino acids. Germline-derived CDR1 and CDR2 are SGHRS and YFSETQ. The J segment lost 15 bases and the V segment lost 0 bases, leaving 9 bases of the junction unmatched. Here the CDR3 DNA reads TGCGCCAGCAGCTTGGCCTGGGCGGGGAGGGGGTTCTTC. Its translation is CASSLAWAGRGFF.

V usage is TRBV5-1 and J usage is TRBJ2-2; D possibly corresponds to TRBD1 (5 bases). V was trimmed by 1 base and J by 4 bases, leaving 11 bases between them. Germline lookup yields CDR1 SGHRS and CDR2 YFSETQ. The CDR3 spans 15 residues. The CDR3 bases are TGCGCCAGCAGCTTGAGGCAGGGTCTCACCGGGGAGCTGTTTTTT. It yields the protein CASSLRQGLTGELFF.

This chain joins TRBV6-5 and TRBJ2-7; TRBD1 matches at 7 bases. V was pared by 5 bases and J by 0 bases, with 4 bases of the junction left unmatched. Germline V gives CDR1 MNHEY, CDR2 SVGAGI. The CDR3 is 14 residues long. The CDR3 is CASSRQGSSYEQYF. The CDR3 DNA reads TGTGCCAGCAGTAGACAGGGAAGCTCCTACGAGCAGTACTTC.